The rows below give T cell receptor beta chains drawn from one sample of a study of Graves' ophthalmopathy and Graves' hyperthyroidism. TCRdb fed the multiplex PCR reads into MiXCR, producing one record per CDR3 protein. The sample yields about 380,000 distinct CDR3 sequences, roughly 14% seen once. The sequenced sample was peripheral blood. Receptors were obtained from a woman between 18 and 30 years old with stable Graves' hyperthyroidism. Both conserved end residues are part of each CDR3. Fields, in order: V gene, clone size, D gene, J gene, CDR3 DNA, CDR3 protein. D genes are given only for firm matches. Where a row states a size, it is once, few, many or the class of an expanded clone; other rows omit it.

v_call: TRBV5-1; clone_size: few; d_call: .; j_call: TRBJ1-2; cdr3_nt: TGCGCCAGCAGCTTGGAGGCGGCAGTGGTGGGTGGCTACACCTTC; cdr3_aa: CASSLEAAVVGGYTF
v_call: TRBV11-1; clone_size: .; d_call: .; j_call: TRBJ2-7; cdr3_nt: TGTGCCAGCAGCTCCACGGGGCAGGGGAGTTTTTACGAGCAGTACTTC; cdr3_aa: CASSSTGQGSFYEQYF
v_call: TRBV5-1; clone_size: few; d_call: TRBD1; j_call: TRBJ1-2; cdr3_nt: TGCGCCAGCAGCCCGGGACAGCACCTCTATGGCTACACCTTC; cdr3_aa: CASSPGQHLYGYTF
v_call: TRBV24-1; clone_size: many; d_call: .; j_call: TRBJ1-2; cdr3_nt: TGTGCCACCAGTGATTGGGACGGAGGCTACACCTTC; cdr3_aa: CATSDWDGGYTF
v_call: TRBV11-2; clone_size: few; d_call: .; j_call: TRBJ2-5; cdr3_nt: TGTGCCAGCAGCCCACAGGACCGTCGAGAGACCCAGTACTTC; cdr3_aa: CASSPQDRRETQYF
v_call: TRBV6-1; clone_size: .; d_call: TRBD1; j_call: TRBJ2-7; cdr3_nt: TGTGCCAGCAGCAATAGGACAGGGAGACACGAGCAGTACTTC; cdr3_aa: CASSNRTGRHEQYF
v_call: TRBV9; clone_size: .; d_call: .; j_call: TRBJ2-2; cdr3_nt: TGTGCCAGCAGCGTAGTAGGGAGCGAGGAGGAGCTGTTTTTT; cdr3_aa: CASSVVGSEEELFF
v_call: TRBV5-1; clone_size: many; d_call: .; j_call: TRBJ2-7; cdr3_nt: TGCGCCAGCAGCTTGTCGGGAGCCGAGCAGTACTTC; cdr3_aa: CASSLSGAEQYF
v_call: TRBV19; clone_size: .; d_call: TRBD1; j_call: TRBJ1-1; cdr3_nt: TGTGCCAGTAGTATTTTTCGCCCCCCCCGGGACAGAGAATCGAACACTGAAGCTTTCTTT; cdr3_aa: CASSIFRPPRDRESNTEAFF
v_call: TRBV4-2; clone_size: many; d_call: .; j_call: TRBJ2-5; cdr3_nt: TGTGCCAGCAGCCAAGATCGGGGGACTGCCTGGGAGACCCAGTACTTC; cdr3_aa: CASSQDRGTAWETQYF
v_call: TRBV6-1; clone_size: many; d_call: .; j_call: TRBJ1-1; cdr3_nt: TGTGCCAGCAGAAAGGTTATGAACACTGAAGCTTTCTTT; cdr3_aa: CASRKVMNTEAFF
v_call: TRBV12-3/TRBV12-4; clone_size: many; d_call: TRBD1; j_call: TRBJ1-5; cdr3_nt: TGTGCCAGCAGACTAGGGACAGGCGATAATCAGCCCCAGCATTTT; cdr3_aa: CASRLGTGDNQPQHF
v_call: TRBV7-2; clone_size: many; d_call: .; j_call: TRBJ2-5; cdr3_nt: TGTGCCAGCAGTACCGACAACCTCCCCCAAGAGACCCAGTACTTC; cdr3_aa: CASSTDNLPQETQYF
v_call: TRBV7-2; clone_size: many; d_call: TRBD2; j_call: TRBJ2-5; cdr3_nt: TGTGCCAGCAGCCGGGGGGGCCGACAGCAAGAGACCCAGTACTTC; cdr3_aa: CASSRGGRQQETQYF
v_call: TRBV28; clone_size: .; d_call: .; j_call: TRBJ2-7; cdr3_nt: TGTGCCAGCAGTCCCGGGGTTGAGCAGTACTTC; cdr3_aa: CASSPGVEQYF
v_call: TRBV6-1; clone_size: .; d_call: .; j_call: TRBJ1-1; cdr3_nt: TGTGCCAGCAGCCTAGTGAGTGCTGAAGCTTTCTTT; cdr3_aa: CASSLVSAEAFF
v_call: TRBV5-4; clone_size: .; d_call: .; j_call: TRBJ1-1; cdr3_nt: TGTGCCACCACCCTCGGACAGATGGTAACTGAAGCTTTCTTT; cdr3_aa: CATTLGQMVTEAFF
v_call: TRBV7-9; clone_size: many; d_call: .; j_call: TRBJ1-2; cdr3_nt: TGTGCCAGCAGCCCAAACCTGATCCCCTTTTATGGCTACACCTTC; cdr3_aa: CASSPNLIPFYGYTF
v_call: TRBV6-2/TRBV6-3; clone_size: .; d_call: .; j_call: TRBJ1-5; cdr3_nt: TGTGCCAGCGCTCCTTTAGGGCCCGGGACCAAGGGACAGCCCCAGCATTTT; cdr3_aa: CASAPLGPGTKGQPQHF
v_call: TRBV2; clone_size: .; d_call: .; j_call: TRBJ2-5; cdr3_nt: TGTGCCAGCAGTGAGTTGCAAGAGACCCAGTACTTC; cdr3_aa: CASSELQETQYF
v_call: TRBV10-3; clone_size: many; d_call: .; j_call: TRBJ1-3; cdr3_nt: TGTGCCTCCACTCCCGGTCCAGGGTCTGGAAACACCATATATTTT; cdr3_aa: CASTPGPGSGNTIYF
v_call: TRBV6-1; clone_size: many; d_call: TRBD1; j_call: TRBJ1-1; cdr3_nt: TGTGCCAGCAGTGCCGGGACAGGGGGAAACACTGAAGCTTTCTTT; cdr3_aa: CASSAGTGGNTEAFF
v_call: TRBV7-9; clone_size: .; d_call: .; j_call: TRBJ1-1; cdr3_nt: TGTGCCAGCAGCCCGAGGGTCCTTGAAGCTTTCTTT; cdr3_aa: CASSPRVLEAFF
v_call: TRBV9; clone_size: many; d_call: .; j_call: TRBJ1-1; cdr3_nt: TGTGCCAGCAGCGTAAGTGGTGTTATGTTGGGGCACACTGAAGCTTTCTTT; cdr3_aa: CASSVSGVMLGHTEAFF
v_call: TRBV19; clone_size: many; d_call: .; j_call: TRBJ2-7; cdr3_nt: TGTGCCAGTAGTATTGGACAGCCCAACGAGCAGTACTTC; cdr3_aa: CASSIGQPNEQYF
v_call: TRBV29-1; clone_size: many; d_call: .; j_call: TRBJ1-2; cdr3_nt: TGCAGCGTTGGCGGGTACTATGGCTACACCTTC; cdr3_aa: CSVGGYYGYTF
v_call: TRBV6-1; clone_size: few; d_call: .; j_call: TRBJ2-7; cdr3_nt: TGTGCCAGCACCCAAGGAGGAGCGGAACTCTACGAGCAGTACTTC; cdr3_aa: CASTQGGAELYEQYF
v_call: TRBV20-1; clone_size: many; d_call: TRBD1; j_call: TRBJ1-1; cdr3_nt: TGCAGTGCTCCCGACGACAGGGACACTGAAGCTTTCTTT; cdr3_aa: CSAPDDRDTEAFF
v_call: TRBV7-8; clone_size: .; d_call: .; j_call: TRBJ1-3; cdr3_nt: TGTGCCAGCAGCCCTCTCATGACCCCAACTGGAAACACCATATATTTT; cdr3_aa: CASSPLMTPTGNTIYF
v_call: TRBV11-2; clone_size: .; d_call: TRBD1; j_call: TRBJ2-5; cdr3_nt: TGTGCCAGCAGCTTAGATCTCGACAGGGGGCGAGAGACCCAGTACTTC; cdr3_aa: CASSLDLDRGRETQYF
v_call: TRBV6-1; clone_size: many; d_call: .; j_call: TRBJ1-1; cdr3_nt: TGTGCCAGCACGAAGCCCATGAACACTGAAGCTTTCTTT; cdr3_aa: CASTKPMNTEAFF
v_call: TRBV11-2; clone_size: .; d_call: TRBD1; j_call: TRBJ2-7; cdr3_nt: TGTGCCAGCAGTGGACAGGGCTCCTACGAGCAGTGCTTC; cdr3_aa: CASSGQGSYEQCF
v_call: TRBV4-1; clone_size: many; d_call: .; j_call: TRBJ1-1; cdr3_nt: TGTGCCAGCAGCCAGAGGAACACTGAAGCTTTCTTT; cdr3_aa: CASSQRNTEAFF
v_call: TRBV7-9; clone_size: many; d_call: TRBD1; j_call: TRBJ1-1; cdr3_nt: TGTGCCAGCAGCTCCGGACAGGGGCAACCGAACACTGAAGCTTTCTTT; cdr3_aa: CASSSGQGQPNTEAFF
v_call: TRBV12-3/TRBV12-4; clone_size: many; d_call: TRBD2; j_call: TRBJ2-2; cdr3_nt: TGTGCCAGCAGTTCCCAGCGTGGAGGCGGGGGGGCAACCGGGGAGCTGTTTTTT; cdr3_aa: CASSSQRGGGGATGELFF
v_call: TRBV24-1; clone_size: many; d_call: TRBD1; j_call: TRBJ1-1; cdr3_nt: TGTGCCACCCGGGGGACAGGGGGAATGGACACTGAAGCTTTCTTT; cdr3_aa: CATRGTGGMDTEAFF
v_call: TRBV12-3/TRBV12-4; clone_size: .; d_call: .; j_call: TRBJ2-7; cdr3_nt: TGTGCCAGCAGTCTACAGCTATACGAGCAGTACTTC; cdr3_aa: CASSLQLYEQYF
v_call: TRBV7-9; clone_size: many; d_call: TRBD2; j_call: TRBJ2-7; cdr3_nt: TGTGCCAGCAGCCGGACTAGCGGGAGCGAGCAGTACTTC; cdr3_aa: CASSRTSGSEQYF
v_call: TRBV5-1; clone_size: many; d_call: .; j_call: TRBJ1-1; cdr3_nt: TGCGCCAGCAGCAAGAGAAACCTGGGACGGGGGGTCACTGAAGCTTTCTTT; cdr3_aa: CASSKRNLGRGVTEAFF
v_call: TRBV11-3; clone_size: many; d_call: .; j_call: TRBJ1-1; cdr3_nt: TGTGCCAGCAGCTTAATACAGGGCACTGAAGCTTTCTTT; cdr3_aa: CASSLIQGTEAFF
v_call: TRBV7-7; clone_size: many; d_call: TRBD2; j_call: TRBJ2-2; cdr3_nt: TGTGCCGTCGCTAGCGGGTTTAACACCGGGGAGCTGTTTTTT; cdr3_aa: CAVASGFNTGELFF
v_call: TRBV20-1; clone_size: many; d_call: .; j_call: TRBJ2-5; cdr3_nt: TGCAGTGCAAGATTGACCACCTACCAAGAGACCCAGTACTTC; cdr3_aa: CSARLTTYQETQYF
v_call: TRBV2; clone_size: many; d_call: .; j_call: TRBJ1-3; cdr3_nt: TGTGCCAGCAGTGCACGGAAAACTGGAAACACCATATATTTT; cdr3_aa: CASSARKTGNTIYF
v_call: TRBV7-9; clone_size: .; d_call: .; j_call: TRBJ1-2; cdr3_nt: TGTGCCAGCAGCCGAACACGGGATCCCGCGTATGGCTACACCTTC; cdr3_aa: CASSRTRDPAYGYTF
v_call: TRBV19; clone_size: .; d_call: .; j_call: TRBJ2-6; cdr3_nt: TGTGCCAGTAGCCTCAGGAGGGCCGGGGCCAACGTCCTGACTTTC; cdr3_aa: CASSLRRAGANVLTF
v_call: TRBV5-1; clone_size: many; d_call: .; j_call: TRBJ1-1; cdr3_nt: TGTGCCAGCAGCTTGGCCGGGATGAACACTGAAGCTTTCTTT; cdr3_aa: CASSLAGMNTEAFF
v_call: TRBV15; clone_size: many; d_call: .; j_call: TRBJ1-5; cdr3_nt: TGTGCCACCAGCAGAGCGGACTATAGCAATCAGCCCCAGCATTTT; cdr3_aa: CATSRADYSNQPQHF
v_call: TRBV6-1; clone_size: .; d_call: .; j_call: TRBJ1-5; cdr3_nt: TGTGCCAGCAGTGAAACACGACAGTATAATCAGCCCCAGCATTTT; cdr3_aa: CASSETRQYNQPQHF
v_call: TRBV12-3/TRBV12-4; clone_size: many; d_call: .; j_call: TRBJ1-2; cdr3_nt: TGTGCCAGCACCGCGGCGGGCACAGGCAATGGCTACACCTTC; cdr3_aa: CASTAAGTGNGYTF
v_call: TRBV19; clone_size: many; d_call: TRBD1; j_call: TRBJ1-5; cdr3_nt: TGTGCCAGTAGCCCAAGACAGGGACGGAATCAGCCCCAGCATTTT; cdr3_aa: CASSPRQGRNQPQHF
v_call: TRBV7-9; clone_size: many; d_call: TRBD1; j_call: TRBJ1-2; cdr3_nt: TGTGCCAGCAGCTACGGACAGGCCAGGGAGGGCTACACCTTC; cdr3_aa: CASSYGQAREGYTF
v_call: TRBV2; clone_size: many; d_call: TRBD1; j_call: TRBJ2-2; cdr3_nt: TGTGCCAGCAGTGAGTCAGAAGGGACAGGGGAAGGGGAGCTGTTTTTT; cdr3_aa: CASSESEGTGEGELFF